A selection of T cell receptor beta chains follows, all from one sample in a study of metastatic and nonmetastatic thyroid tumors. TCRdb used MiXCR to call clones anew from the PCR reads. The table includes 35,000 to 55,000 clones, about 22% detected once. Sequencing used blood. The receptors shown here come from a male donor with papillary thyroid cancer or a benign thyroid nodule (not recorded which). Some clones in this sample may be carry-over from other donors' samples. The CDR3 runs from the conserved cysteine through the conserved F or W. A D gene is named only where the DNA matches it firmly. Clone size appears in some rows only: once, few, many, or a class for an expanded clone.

CDR3: CAIGFNSYNEQFF
DNA: TGTGCTATTGGGTTCAACTCCTACAATGAGCAGTTCTTC
J: TRBJ2-1
D: NA
size: few
V: TRBV12-5
length: 13

CDR3: CASSYEVTGLDQETQYF
DNA: TGTGCCAGCAGTTACGAGGTCACAGGGTTGGACCAAGAGACCCAGTACTTC
J: TRBJ2-5
D: NA
size: many
V: TRBV6-2/TRBV6-3
length: 17

CDR3: CASSQGQVGGGNTIYF
DNA: TGTGCCAGCAGCCAAGGACAGGTTGGGGGTGGAAACACCATATATTTT
J: TRBJ1-3
D: NA
size: many
V: TRBV4-2
length: 16

CDR3: CASSRAYSGNTIYF
DNA: TGTGCCAGCAGTCGGGCCTACTCTGGAAACACCATATATTTT
J: TRBJ1-3
D: NA
size: many
V: TRBV2
length: 14

CDR3: CASSIDPRGENTEAFF
DNA: TGTGCCAGTAGTATAGACCCCCGGGGAGAGAACACTGAAGCTTTCTTT
J: TRBJ1-1
D: NA
size: many
V: TRBV19
length: 16

CDR3: CASRATGSTEAFF
DNA: TGTGCCAGCCGAGCCACAGGGAGCACTGAAGCTTTCTTT
J: TRBJ1-1
D: NA
size: NA
V: TRBV6-1
length: 13

CDR3: CASSPYHSAQETQYF
DNA: TGTGCCAGCAGCCCCTACCACAGTGCACAAGAGACCCAGTACTTC
J: TRBJ2-5
D: NA
size: many
V: TRBV7-9
length: 15

CDR3: CASSVRDIISSGNTICF
DNA: TGTGCCAGCAGCGTACGGGACATTATAAGCTCTGGAAACACCATATGTTTT
J: TRBJ1-3
D: NA
size: NA
V: TRBV9
length: 17

CDR3: CASSSSSGVGYTF
DNA: TGTGCCAGCAGCTCTTCATCCGGGGTGGGCTACACCTTC
J: TRBJ1-2
D: NA
size: many
V: TRBV7-9
length: 13

CDR3: CASSVEARGSVVTDTQYF
DNA: TGTGCCAGCAGCGTAGAGGCTCGGGGGAGCGTCGTCACAGATACGCAGTATTTT
J: TRBJ2-3
D: NA
size: many
V: TRBV9
length: 18

CDR3: CASSYGLAEQETQYF
DNA: TGTGCCAGCAGTTACGGGCTAGCGGAACAAGAGACCCAGTACTTC
J: TRBJ2-5
D: TRBD2
size: NA
V: TRBV6-5
length: 15

CDR3: CASSLVGLASKQFF
DNA: TGTGCCAGCAGTTTAGTCGGACTAGCTTCTAAGCAGTTCTTC
J: TRBJ2-1
D: TRBD2
size: few
V: TRBV28
length: 14

CDR3: CASSPLAGGGGELFF
DNA: TGTGCCAGCAGTCCTCTAGCGGGAGGGGGCGGGGAGCTGTTTTTT
J: TRBJ2-2
D: TRBD2
size: many
V: TRBV12-3/TRBV12-4
length: 15

CDR3: CASSSGGNQPQHF
DNA: TGTGCCAGCAGTTCTGGGGGGAATCAGCCCCAGCATTTT
J: TRBJ1-5
D: NA
size: many
V: TRBV2
length: 13

CDR3: CASSPGRVVAEQYF
DNA: TGTGCCAGCAGCCCAGGACGGGTGGTAGCCGAGCAGTACTTC
J: TRBJ2-7
D: NA
size: many
V: TRBV7-6
length: 14

CDR3: CASSEGGRGGTEAFF
DNA: TGTGCCAGCAGTGAAGGGGGCAGGGGGGGCACTGAAGCTTTCTTT
J: TRBJ1-1
D: TRBD1
size: few
V: TRBV6-1
length: 15

CDR3: CASSDSGTVRF
DNA: TGTGCCAGTAGTGATTCCGGGACGGTGCGCTTT
J: TRBJ1-6
D: NA
size: once
V: TRBV19
length: 11

CDR3: CASSLTVELYEQYF
DNA: TGTGCCAGCAGCTTAACAGTGGAACTCTACGAGCAGTACTTC
J: TRBJ2-7
D: NA
size: NA
V: TRBV11-3
length: 14

CDR3: CASSQSVSGANVLTF
DNA: TGTGCCAGCAGCCAATCCGTCTCTGGGGCCAACGTCCTGACTTTC
J: TRBJ2-6
D: NA
size: many
V: TRBV3-1
length: 15

CDR3: CATSEWTEINNQPQHF
DNA: TGTGCCACCTCAGAATGGACAGAGATAAACAATCAGCCCCAGCATTTT
J: TRBJ1-5
D: NA
size: NA
V: TRBV19
length: 16

CDR3: CASSLDSGDTEAFF
DNA: TGTGCCAGCAGCTTAGACTCTGGTGACACTGAAGCTTTCTTT
J: TRBJ1-1
D: NA
size: many
V: TRBV11-2
length: 14

CDR3: CASSESGVPGNTIYF
DNA: TGTGCCAGCAGTGAATCGGGGGTCCCTGGAAACACCATATATTTT
J: TRBJ1-3
D: NA
size: medium-sized
V: TRBV6-1
length: 15

CDR3: CSVVQSNTEAFF
DNA: TGCAGCGTTGTACAGTCGAACACTGAAGCTTTCTTT
J: TRBJ1-1
D: NA
size: many
V: TRBV29-1
length: 12

CDR3: CASSLLGLAEDTQYF
DNA: TGTGCCAGCAGCTTACTGGGACTAGCCGAAGATACGCAGTATTTT
J: TRBJ2-3
D: TRBD2
size: many
V: TRBV11-2
length: 15

CDR3: CASSRGTSGYNEQFF
DNA: TGTGCCAGCAGCCGAGGGACTAGCGGATACAATGAGCAGTTCTTC
J: TRBJ2-1
D: TRBD2
size: many
V: TRBV11-3
length: 15

CDR3: CASSLSGSGNQPQHF
DNA: TGCGCCAGCAGTCTCAGCGGTTCGGGCAATCAGCCCCAGCATTTT
J: TRBJ1-5
D: NA
size: many
V: TRBV10-2
length: 15

CDR3: CASSQDSGAGWRNEQFF
DNA: TGTGCCAGCAGCCAAGACTCGGGGGCGGGCTGGCGCAATGAGCAGTTCTTC
J: TRBJ2-1
D: NA
size: NA
V: TRBV3-1
length: 17

CDR3: CASRGPSSQETQYF
DNA: TGTGCCAGCAGGGGCCCAAGCTCGCAAGAGACCCAGTACTTC
J: TRBJ2-5
D: NA
size: many
V: TRBV27
length: 14

CDR3: CASSPGGVHRWEKLFF
DNA: TGTGCCAGCAGCCCAGGGGGGGTCCACCGATGGGAAAAACTGTTTTTT
J: TRBJ1-4
D: TRBD1
size: many
V: TRBV12-3/TRBV12-4
length: 16

CDR3: CASSPERSFGYTF
DNA: TGTGCCAGCAGTCCCGAAAGGTCTTTCGGCTACACCTTC
J: TRBJ1-2
D: NA
size: NA
V: TRBV28
length: 13

CDR3: CASSFVGGELLF
DNA: TGTGCCAGCAGCTTTGTCGGCGGGGAGCTGTTATTT
J: TRBJ2-2
D: NA
size: NA
V: TRBV5-6
length: 12

CDR3: CASRYSSGELFF
DNA: TGTGCCAGCAGGTACTCCTCCGGGGAGCTGTTTTTT
J: TRBJ2-2
D: NA
size: NA
V: TRBV6-5
length: 12

CDR3: CASSSQGAGMNTGELFF
DNA: TGCGCCAGCAGCTCCCAAGGGGCGGGGATGAACACCGGGGAGCTGTTTTTT
J: TRBJ2-2
D: NA
size: many
V: TRBV5-1
length: 17

CDR3: CASSFIPWGFSNTGELFF
DNA: TGTGCCAGCAGCTTCATCCCCTGGGGGTTTTCGAACACCGGGGAGCTGTTTTTT
J: TRBJ2-2
D: NA
size: many
V: TRBV7-9
length: 18

CDR3: CASIVSASYNEQFF
DNA: TGTGCCAGCATTGTCTCCGCGAGTTACAATGAGCAGTTCTTC
J: TRBJ2-1
D: NA
size: NA
V: TRBV6-1
length: 14

CDR3: CASSLDFRNTIYF
DNA: TGCGCCAGCAGCTTGGATTTTCGGAACACCATATATTTT
J: TRBJ1-3
D: NA
size: many
V: TRBV5-1
length: 13

CDR3: CASSDSMGASSYNEQFF
DNA: TGTGCCAGCAGTGACTCTATGGGGGCTAGCTCCTACAATGAGCAGTTCTTC
J: TRBJ2-1
D: NA
size: few
V: TRBV6-4
length: 17

CDR3: CASRISRGTNYGYTF
DNA: TGTGCCAGCAGAATATCGAGGGGAACTAACTATGGCTACACCTTC
J: TRBJ1-2
D: NA
size: few
V: TRBV28
length: 15

CDR3: CASTSTFSGANVLTF
DNA: TGTGCCAGTACCTCTACTTTTTCTGGGGCCAACGTCCTGACTTTC
J: TRBJ2-6
D: NA
size: NA
V: TRBV19
length: 15

CDR3: CASSLRRDYEQYF
DNA: TGCGCCAGCAGCTTACGCAGGGACTACGAGCAGTACTTC
J: TRBJ2-7
D: NA
size: once
V: TRBV5-1
length: 13

CDR3: CASSLDGSLTGELFF
DNA: TGTGCCAGCAGCTTGGACGGGAGTCTCACCGGGGAGCTGTTTTTT
J: TRBJ2-2
D: NA
size: many
V: TRBV7-3
length: 15

CDR3: CASSLRWQNSGYTF
DNA: TGTGCCAGCAGTTTACGGTGGCAGAATTCCGGCTACACCTTC
J: TRBJ1-2
D: NA
size: many
V: TRBV12-3/TRBV12-4
length: 14